These 18 T cell receptor beta chains were sequenced from one sample in a study of T-cell memory formation after mild COVID-19. TCRdb reprocessed the 5' RACE reads via MiXCR and lists one record per CDR3 protein. The profile shows about 430,000 distinct CDR3 sequences, under 20% of them singletons. The sample consisted of PBMCs or a T cell subset sorted from them (not recorded which). The source of these receptors is a man aged 18 to 29 who had mild COVID-19 (a few samples of this study predate the infection). Cell type and time point are not known.

The chain recombines TRBV5-4 with TRBJ2-5; possibly TRBD2 for D (6 bases). Per germline, CDR1 SGHNT and CDR2 YYREEE (reference sequence). CDR3 length: 14 amino acids. V was pared by 2 bases and J by 3 bases, with 11 bases between. The CDR3 here is CASSFGGAEETQYF. The CDR3 coding sequence is TGTGCCAGCAGCTTCGGCGGGGCGGAAGAGACCCAGTACTTC.

V is TRBV6-5 and J is TRBJ2-3; perhaps TRBD2 as D (5 bases). V lost 6 bases to trimming and J lost 3 bases, with 19 bases between them. CDR1 and CDR2 (germline): MNHEY, SVGAGI. The length of the CDR3 is 16 residues. CDR3 sequence (DNA): TGTGCCAGCAGACCCCCAACGGGATCCATGACAGATACGCAGTATTTT. Translating it yields CASRPPTGSMTDTQYF.

The V and J genes are TRBV7-9 and TRBJ1-1; tentatively, D is TRBD1 (5 bases). Trimming removed 5 bases at V and 0 bases at J, with 16 bases between. The CDR3 extends over 16 amino acids. Germline CDR1 SEHNR, CDR2 FQNEAQ (reference sequence). This CDR3 reads CASSPRLTALNTEAFF. The CDR3 coding sequence is TGTGCCAGCAGCCCCCGTTTGACAGCTCTGAACACTGAAGCTTTCTTT.

This sequence joins TRBV4-1 and TRBJ2-5; 10 bases line up with TRBD2. CDR1 and CDR2 from the germline V gene are MGHRA and YSYEKL. With V trimmed by 1 base and J by 2 bases, 4 bases remained unmatched. The CDR3 has 16 residues. In DNA form, the CDR3 reads TGCGCCAGCAGCCAAGCACTAGCGGGGAATCAAGAGACCCAGTACTTC. It encodes CASSQALAGNQETQYF.

This chain connects TRBV9 to TRBJ1-1, with no clear D. The CDR3 consists of 13 residues. Germline V gene sequence: CDR1 SGDLS, CDR2 YYNGEE. V was clipped by 4 bases and J by 8 bases, with 15 bases between them. The DNA of the CDR3 is TGTGCCAGCAGCCCCGAATGGGGAAACGAAGCTTTCTTT. It encodes CASSPEWGNEAFF.

This clonotype came up a few times. The V and J genes are TRBV20-1 and TRBJ2-7; TRBD1 agrees at 8 bases. The V gene end was trimmed by 3 bases and the J gene end by 3 bases; junction bases not matched to a gene: 7. This CDR3 has 14 residues. In germline, CDR1 is DFQATT, CDR2 SNEGSKA (reference sequence). The CDR3 nucleotides read TGCAGTGCTAGTCGCCGGGACAGGATCTACGAGCAGTACGTC. Translated, it gives CSASRRDRIYEQYV.

The chain combines TRBV4-1 with TRBJ1-5; tentatively, D is TRBD1 (5 bases). Germline CDR1 and CDR2: MGHRA and YSYEKL. The CDR3 length is 15 residues. Trimming stripped 5 bases from V and 8 bases from J, with 19 bases between. CDR3 loop: CASSGRDAGGKPQHF. In DNA form, the CDR3 reads TGCGCCAGCAGCGGCCGGGACGCGGGCGGGAAGCCCCAGCATTTT.

This clonotype was observed a few times. The chain uses TRBV6-5 and TRBJ1-2; D ambiguous. Germline CDR1 is MNHEY and CDR2 is SVGAGI. V shed 8 bases and J shed 7 bases, with 11 bases lying between them. The CDR3 is made up of 11 amino acids. CDR3 in DNA: TGTGCCAGCGGACGGCTGACTGGCTACACCTTC. Encoded protein: CASGRLTGYTF.

This clonotype was picked up a small number of times. The CDR3 spells CATSDPSFYEQYV. The CDR3 nucleotides are TGTGCCACAAGCGACCCTAGCTTTTACGAGCAGTACGTC. The V and J genes are TRBV10-3 and TRBJ2-7; a possible D gene is TRBD2 (5 bases). The CDR3 extends over 13 amino acids. Germline values: CDR1 ENHRY, CDR2 SYGVKD. Trimming removed 10 bases from V and 4 bases from J, with 17 bases in between.

The V and J genes are TRBV15 and TRBJ2-2, with TRBD1 identical over 8 bases. The CDR3 is made up of 15 amino acids. The junction had 3 bases not matched to a gene; V was cut back by 2 bases and J by 4 bases. Germline values: CDR1 LNHNV, CDR2 YYDKDF (reference sequence). CDR3 DNA: TGTGCCACCAGCAGACAGGGGGCTGGCACCGGGGAGCTGTTTTTT. It translates to CATSRQGAGTGELFF.

This clonotype was detected ten times or more. The chain employs TRBV4-2 and TRBJ2-4; D not resolved. The CDR3 contains 12 residues. From germline, CDR1 is LGHNA and CDR2 YNFKEQ. V dropped 1 base and J dropped 2 bases, with 0 bases sitting between them. The CDR3 reads CASSQAKNIQYF. The CDR3 coding sequence is TGTGCCAGCAGCCAAGCCAAAAACATTCAGTACTTC.

This clonotype was detected only a few times. The DNA of the CDR3 is TGTGCCAGCAGTTCCGTCGAAGGGGGCTCCTACAATGAGCAGTTCTTC. It is translated as CASSSVEGGSYNEQFF. The chain recombines TRBV28 with TRBJ2-1, with D possibly TRBD1 on 6 matching bases. From germline, CDR1 is MDHEN and CDR2 SYDVKM. Trimming took off 4 bases at V and 0 bases at J, with 13 bases between the two ends. The CDR3 runs 16 residues.

This clonotype was counted a few times. This chain connects TRBV7-3 to TRBJ1-1; no clear D gene. CDR1 and CDR2 from the germline V gene are SGHTA and FQGTGA. The CDR3 spans 13 residues. V was trimmed by 2 bases and J by 4 bases, leaving 8 bases between them. The CDR3 reads CASSLVLATEAFF. CDR3 bases: TGTGCCAGCAGCTTAGTATTGGCCACTGAAGCTTTCTTT.

The chain carries TRBV11-2 and TRBJ1-3; D is undetermined. The germline gives CDR1 SGHAT, CDR2 FQNNGV. The ends were cut back, 3 bases at V and 4 bases at J, with 7 bases in the middle. This CDR3 is 13 amino acids long. This CDR3 is CASSFNLGNTIYF. The DNA for the CDR3 is TGTGCCAGCAGCTTTAACCTCGGAAACACCATATATTTT. The full variable domain, in which reference TRBV11-2 and TRBJ1-3 provide the parts outside the CDR3, is EAGVAQSPRYKIIEKRQSVAFWCNPISGHATLYWYQQILGQGPKLLIQFQNNGVVDDSQLPKDRFSAERLKGVDSTLKIQPAKLEDSAVYLCASSFNLGNTIYFGEGSWLTVV.

This clonotype has a handful of counts. The chain employs TRBV7-2 and TRBJ1-4; D call uncertain. Germline assignment: CDR1 SGHTA and CDR2 FQGNSA. The CDR3 loop spans 14 amino acids. V was pared by 3 bases and J by 4 bases, with 9 bases between. The CDR3 DNA sequence: TGTGCCAGCAGCTTCGCCGGGATTAATGAAAAACTGTTTTTT. It encodes CASSFAGINEKLFF.

This clonotype was seen a handful of times. This sequence joins TRBV4-2 and TRBJ2-5; D possibly corresponds to TRBD1 (5 bases). CDR1 is LGHNA, CDR2 YNFKEQ, per germline. CDR3 length equals 13 residues. V was cut by 0 bases and J by 7 bases, with 9 bases left in between. CDR3 sequence reads: CASSQEGPGTQYF. CDR3 DNA sequence: TGTGCCAGCAGCCAAGAGGGGCCAGGGACCCAGTACTTC.

V gene TRBV5-6 combines with J gene TRBJ1-2, with 8 positions matching TRBD1. Germline trimming cut 3 bases from V and 5 bases from J; bases unmatched to any gene: 9. The V gene's germline CDR1 is SGHDT and CDR2 YYEEEE. The CDR3 totals 15 residues. CDR3 protein: CASSSPWTGRYGYTF. The CDR3 DNA follows: TGTGCCAGCAGCTCCCCCTGGACAGGGCGATATGGCTACACCTTC.

The chain recombines TRBV29-1 with TRBJ2-5; D remains unclear. The V and J ends lost 3 bases and 5 bases respectively, with 13 bases between them. Per germline, CDR1 SQVTM and CDR2 ANQGSEA. The CDR3 runs 13 residues. CDR3 sequence: CSVEHERRETQYF. DNA of the CDR3: TGCAGCGTTGAGCACGAGCGAAGGGAGACCCAGTACTTC.